Sequencing of this TCR beta chain was carried out in a study of blood T cell repertoires in COVID-19. The Seattle site enrolled patients during active infection and followed them longitudinally. The CDR3 loop spans 16 amino acids. Germline V gene data show CDR1 as LGHNT and CDR2 as FRNRAP. Trimming removed 6 bases from V and 7 bases from J; junction bases left unmatched: 11. TCRdb's table, derived via immunoSEQ multiplex PCR, lists solely in-frame clones and lacks some. The profile shows roughly 130,000 clones, roughly 83% of them singletons. V and J are TRBV12-5 and TRBJ2-1; 11 bases map to TRBD2. Input material: peripheral blood. This receptor was identified in a woman between 65 and 79 years old with COVID-19, enrolled during active disease. The DNA of the CDR3 is TGTGCTAGTGGCCAAACCATCGGGACTAGCGGTAATGAGCAGTTCTTC. Encoded protein: CASGQTIGTSGNEQFF.